This T cell receptor beta chain was obtained from a study of blood T cell repertoires in COVID-19. For the study at large: The cDNA or gDNA used as material had been derived from T cells, B-cell-depleted T cells, or PBMCs.

The CDR3 spans 13 residues. The germline gives CDR1 MNHEY, CDR2 SVGAGI. Losses at the gene ends were 6 bases for V and 6 bases for J; bases not matched to a gene: 3. Under the authors' procedure: Reference gene primers were amplified, and this amplification served to estimate nucleated cell counts. Clones were read by immunoSEQ multiplex PCR, and TCRdb kept only the in-frame ones, dropping some. The V and J calls and clone size come from that table; D and trimming were worked out from the DNA. The sample shows around 100,000 clones, around 83% of them seen only once. Details on this clone: Other DNA variants within this sample encode the same CDR3.

The material sequenced was peripheral blood. The V gene is TRBV6-5, the J gene TRBJ2-2, with 8 bases identical to TRBD1. This receptor was identified in an older man with acute or convalescent COVID-19. CDR3 DNA: TGTGCCAGCAGAAGACAGGGGCCCGGGGAGCTGTTTTTT. Translated, it gives CASRRQGPGELFF.